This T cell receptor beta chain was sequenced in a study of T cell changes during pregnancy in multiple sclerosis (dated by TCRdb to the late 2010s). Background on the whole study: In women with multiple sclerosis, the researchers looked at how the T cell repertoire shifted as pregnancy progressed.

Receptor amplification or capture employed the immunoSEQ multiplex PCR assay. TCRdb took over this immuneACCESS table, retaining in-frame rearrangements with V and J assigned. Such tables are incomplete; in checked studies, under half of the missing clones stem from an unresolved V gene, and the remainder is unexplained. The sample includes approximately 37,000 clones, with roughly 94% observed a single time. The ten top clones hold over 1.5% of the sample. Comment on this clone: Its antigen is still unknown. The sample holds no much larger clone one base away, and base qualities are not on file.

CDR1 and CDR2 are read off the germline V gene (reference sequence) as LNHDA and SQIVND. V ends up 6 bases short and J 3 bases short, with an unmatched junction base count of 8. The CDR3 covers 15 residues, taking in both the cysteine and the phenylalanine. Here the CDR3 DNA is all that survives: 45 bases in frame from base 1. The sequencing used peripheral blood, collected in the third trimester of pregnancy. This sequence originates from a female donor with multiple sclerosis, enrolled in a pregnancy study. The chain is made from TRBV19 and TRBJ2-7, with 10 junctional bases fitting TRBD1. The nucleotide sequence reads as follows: TGTGCCAGTAGCACCCCCGGGACAGGGGTCTACGAGCAGTACTTC. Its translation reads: CASSTPGTGVYEQYF.